The rows below give T cell receptor beta chains drawn from one sample of a study of cytomegalovirus exposure and HLA in healthy donors. This table comes from immunoSEQ multiplex PCR, and its TCRdb copy is limited to in-frame clones, with some not included. This repertoire shows about 38,000 clones, about nine tenths found once; its top ten account for over 10%. Sequenced material: PBMCs. These receptors originate from a woman aged 35 to 49 in good health and CMV-seropositive. CDR3s include the opening cysteine and the closing phenylalanine or tryptophan. The D gene is left open where the match is weak. Expanded clones get a size class; other rows say once, few or many, or leave the size out.

d_call	v_call	clone_size	j_call	cdr3_aa	cdr3_nt
.	TRBV30	.	TRBJ2-3	CAWSVGGGTDTQYF	TGTGCCTGGAGTGTTGGAGGAGGCACAGATACGCAGTATTTT
.	TRBV7-6	.	TRBJ2-3	CASSHGWSLGTDTQYF	TGTGCCAGCAGCCACGGGTGGTCCTTAGGCACAGATACGCAGTATTTT
.	TRBV5-5	.	TRBJ1-4	CASSRRAVATNEKLFF	TGTGCCAGCAGCCGTCGAGCCGTAGCAACTAATGAAAAACTGTTTTTT
.	TRBV5-1	.	TRBJ1-2	CASSPTVNYGYTF	TGCGCCAGCAGCCCGACAGTTAACTATGGCTACACCTTC
.	TRBV7-9	.	TRBJ2-7	CAAEALVEQYF	TGTGCCGCAGAGGCGTTGGTCGAGCAGTACTTC
.	TRBV2	.	TRBJ1-5	CASSAGHPNQPQHF	TGTGCCAGCAGCGCAGGACACCCCAATCAGCCCCAGCATTTT
TRBD1	TRBV19	.	TRBJ1-2	CASGTPGQANYGYTF	TGTGCCAGTGGTACCCCCGGACAGGCTAACTATGGCTACACCTTC
TRBD1	TRBV6-1	.	TRBJ1-5	CASSDRGNSNQPQHF	TGTGCCAGCAGCGACAGGGGGAATAGCAATCAGCCCCAGCATTTT
TRBD1	TRBV7-9	few	TRBJ2-7	CASSFRTGGTYEQYF	TGTGCCAGCAGCTTCCGGACAGGGGGGACCTACGAGCAGTACTTC
.	TRBV28	.	TRBJ1-2	CASSKGQDYGYTF	TGTGCCAGCAGCAAAGGACAAGACTATGGCTACACCTTC
TRBD1	TRBV19	.	TRBJ2-2	CASSILPGTVTGELFF	TGTGCCAGTAGTATTCTGCCCGGGACAGTCACCGGGGAGCTGTTTTTT
TRBD1	TRBV6-5	few	TRBJ2-7	CASSYSGQGSYEQYF	TGTGCCAGCAGTTACTCGGGACAGGGCAGCTACGAGCAGTACTTC
.	TRBV7-9	once	TRBJ1-1	CASSSSDSEIEAFF	TGTGCCAGCAGCTCATCGGACAGCGAGATTGAAGCTTTCTTT
TRBD1	TRBV7-6	.	TRBJ2-7	CASSRRGDRASYEQYF	TGTGCCTCGTCTCGCAGGGGGGACAGGGCGTCCTACGAGCAGTACTTC
TRBD2	TRBV7-2	.	TRBJ2-1	CASSSPGASGSPTYNEQFF	TGTGCCAGCAGCTCTCCCGGGGCTAGCGGGTCCCCTACCTACAATGAGCAGTTCTTC
TRBD2	TRBV28	.	TRBJ2-3	CASGTSSPTDTQYF	TGTGCCAGCGGGACTAGCAGCCCCACAGATACGCAGTATTTT
.	TRBV4-1	few	TRBJ1-1	CASSQDEQSGAEAFF	TGCGCCAGCAGCCAAGATGAGCAGTCGGGGGCTGAAGCTTTCTTT
.	TRBV7-7	few	TRBJ2-5	CASSLGPQETQYF	TGTGCCAGCAGCTTAGGGCCCCAAGAGACCCAGTACTTC
.	TRBV10-3	.	TRBJ2-3	CAISGGWDTQYF	TGTGCCATCAGTGGCGGGTGGGATACGCAGTATTTT
.	TRBV27	.	TRBJ2-1	CASSLSSGNEQFF	TGTGCCAGCAGTTTATCAAGCGGCAATGAGCAGTTCTTC
TRBD1	TRBV28	.	TRBJ2-5	CASSKGQGIFTTQYF	TGTGCCAGCAGTAAGGGACAGGGAATCTTTACGACCCAGTACTTC